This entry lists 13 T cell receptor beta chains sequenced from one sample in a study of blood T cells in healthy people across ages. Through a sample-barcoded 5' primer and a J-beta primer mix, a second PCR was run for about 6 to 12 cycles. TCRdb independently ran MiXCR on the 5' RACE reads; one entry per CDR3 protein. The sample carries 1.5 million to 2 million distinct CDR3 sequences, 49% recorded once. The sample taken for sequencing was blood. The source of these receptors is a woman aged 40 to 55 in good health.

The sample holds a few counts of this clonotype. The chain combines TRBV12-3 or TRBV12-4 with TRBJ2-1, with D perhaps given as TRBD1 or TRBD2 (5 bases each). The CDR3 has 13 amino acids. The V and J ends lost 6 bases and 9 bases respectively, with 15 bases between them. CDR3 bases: TGTGCCAGCAGCGGGACGGCCTTGTCTGAGCAGTTCTTC. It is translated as CASSGTALSEQFF.

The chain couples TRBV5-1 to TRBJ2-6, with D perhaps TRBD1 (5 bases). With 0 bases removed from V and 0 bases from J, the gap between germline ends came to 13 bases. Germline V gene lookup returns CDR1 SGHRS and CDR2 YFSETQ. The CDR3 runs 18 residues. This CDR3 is CASSLVGVRSSGANVLTF. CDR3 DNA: TGCGCCAGCAGCTTGGTAGGGGTTCGGAGCTCTGGGGCCAACGTCCTGACTTTC.

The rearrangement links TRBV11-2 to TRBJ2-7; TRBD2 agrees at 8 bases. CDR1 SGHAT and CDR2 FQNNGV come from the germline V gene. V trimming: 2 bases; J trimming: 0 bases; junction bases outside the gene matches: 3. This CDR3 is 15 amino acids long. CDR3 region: CASSLFSGSSYEQYF. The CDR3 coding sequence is TGTGCCAGCAGCTTATTCAGCGGGAGCTCCTACGAGCAGTACTTC. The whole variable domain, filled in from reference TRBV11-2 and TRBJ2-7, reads EAGVAQSPRYKIIEKRQSVAFWCNPISGHATLYWYQQILGQGPKLLIQFQNNGVVDDSQLPKDRFSAERLKGVDSTLKIQPAKLEDSAVYLCASSLFSGSSYEQYFGPGTRLTVT.

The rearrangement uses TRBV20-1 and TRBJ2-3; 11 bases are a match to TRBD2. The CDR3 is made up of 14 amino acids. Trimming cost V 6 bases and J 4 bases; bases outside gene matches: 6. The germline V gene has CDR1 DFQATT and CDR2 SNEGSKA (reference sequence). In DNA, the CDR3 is TGCAGTGCGCTACTAGCGGGGGTTTCAGATACGCAGTATTTT. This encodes CSALLAGVSDTQYF.

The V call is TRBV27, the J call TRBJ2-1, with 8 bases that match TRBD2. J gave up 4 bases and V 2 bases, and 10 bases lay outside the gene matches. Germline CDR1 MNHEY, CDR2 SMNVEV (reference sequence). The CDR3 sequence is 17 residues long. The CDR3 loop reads CASSLRFRASGYNEQFF. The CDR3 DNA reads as TGTGCCAGCAGTTTAAGGTTCCGGGCTAGCGGGTACAATGAGCAGTTCTTC.

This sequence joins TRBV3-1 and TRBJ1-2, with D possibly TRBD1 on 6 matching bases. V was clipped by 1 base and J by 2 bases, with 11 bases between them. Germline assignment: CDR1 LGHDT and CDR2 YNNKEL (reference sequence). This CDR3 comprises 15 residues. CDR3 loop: CASSQVIGGNYGYTF. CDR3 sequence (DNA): TGTGCCAGCAGCCAAGTCATAGGGGGGAACTATGGCTACACCTTC.

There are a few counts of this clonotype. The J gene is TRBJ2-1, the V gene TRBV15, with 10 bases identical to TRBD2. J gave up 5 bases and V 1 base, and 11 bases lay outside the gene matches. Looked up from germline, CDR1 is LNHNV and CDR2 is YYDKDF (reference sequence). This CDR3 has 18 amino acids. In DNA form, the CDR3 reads TGTGCCACCAGCAGAGGGGTGTGGGCTAGCGGGGGAAACAATGAGCAGTTCTTC. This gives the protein CATSRGVWASGGNNEQFF.

CDR3 DNA: TGCAGTGTCCCGGGACTAGCGGAGGGAAGGGGAGAGACCCAGTACTTC. This gives the protein CSVPGLAEGRGETQYF. The genes are TRBV20-1 and TRBJ2-5, with 11 bases aligning to TRBD2. Unmatched junction bases numbered 14, after V lost 7 bases and J lost 4 bases. Germline CDR1 DFQATT, CDR2 SNEGSKA (reference sequence). This CDR3 contains 16 residues.

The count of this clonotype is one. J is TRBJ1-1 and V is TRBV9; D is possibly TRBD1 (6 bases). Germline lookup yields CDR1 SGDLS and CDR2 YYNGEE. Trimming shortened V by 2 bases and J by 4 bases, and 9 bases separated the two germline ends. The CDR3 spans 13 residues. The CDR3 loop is CASSVQGFTEAFF. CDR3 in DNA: TGTGCCAGCAGCGTCCAGGGGTTCACTGAAGCTTTCTTT.

The CDR3 protein is CASSPGLAAIQETQYF. The CDR3 DNA is TGTGCCAGCAGCCCGGGACTAGCGGCTATCCAAGAGACCCAGTACTTC. The rearrangement links TRBV5-8 to TRBJ2-5; 11 bases align to TRBD2. The V segment lost 4 bases and the J segment 1 base; nucleotides outside the gene matches: 6. This CDR3 spans 16 amino acids. The germline CDR1 and CDR2 sequences are SGHTS and YDEGEE.

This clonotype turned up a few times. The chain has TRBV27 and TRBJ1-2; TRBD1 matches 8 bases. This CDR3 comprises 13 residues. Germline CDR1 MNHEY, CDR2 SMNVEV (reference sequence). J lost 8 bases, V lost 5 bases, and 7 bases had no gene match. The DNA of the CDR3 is TGTGCCAGCAGTCCATCGACAGGGGTGGGCTACACCTTC. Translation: CASSPSTGVGYTF.

CDR3 nucleotides: TGTGCCAGCAGTCCTACCTACACAGGGGAGAAAGAGACCCAGTTCTTC. The encoded protein is CASSPTYTGEKETQFF. The chain recombines TRBV27 with TRBJ2-5, with TRBD1 identical over 7 bases. The J call may be incorrect, as the DNA end agrees better with TRBJ2-1. Per the germline V gene, CDR1 is MNHEY and CDR2 is SMNVEV (reference sequence). The CDR3 length is 16 residues.

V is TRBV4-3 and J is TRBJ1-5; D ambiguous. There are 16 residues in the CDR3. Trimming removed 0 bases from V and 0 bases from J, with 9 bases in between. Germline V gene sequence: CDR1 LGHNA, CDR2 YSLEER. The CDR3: CASSQETAPSNQPQHF. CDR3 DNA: TGCGCCAGCAGCCAAGAAACAGCCCCTAGCAATCAGCCCCAGCATTTT.